This entry lists 32 T cell receptor beta chains sequenced from one sample in a study of cytotoxic CD8 clonotypes in ibrutinib-treated CLL. Generated by immunoSEQ multiplex PCR, the TCRdb table keeps only in-frame clones and is missing some. The sample has about 6,000 clones, about four fifths seen once. The source material was PBMCs, sampled before ibrutinib treatment. The receptors were gathered from a human donor with chronic lymphocytic leukemia.

V usage is TRBV5-8 and J usage is TRBJ1-1; TRBD1 matches at 7 bases. The CDR3 is 13 residues long. Germline values: CDR1 SGHTS, CDR2 YDEGEE. Germline trimming cut 2 bases from V and 3 bases from J; bases unmatched to any gene: 1. Here the CDR3 reads CASSFDRDTEAFF. In DNA form, the CDR3 reads TGTGCCAGCAGCTTCGACAGGGACACTGAAGCTTTCTTT.

The rearrangement links TRBV5-1 to TRBJ2-5; 9 bases align to TRBD2. V shed 0 bases and J 5 bases; nucleotides not matched to a gene: 8. Germline CDR1 is SGHRS and CDR2 is YFSETQ. The CDR3 covers 16 residues. The CDR3 DNA follows: TGCGCCAGCAGCTTGGTGTTAGCGGGAGTCGGTGAGACCCAGTACTTC. Its translation: CASSLVLAGVGETQYF.

V gene TRBV15 combines with J gene TRBJ1-2; 9 bases are a match to TRBD1. The CDR3 loop spans 16 amino acids. Germline lookup yields CDR1 LNHNV and CDR2 YYDKDF (reference sequence). V was pared by 7 bases and J by 5 bases, with 14 bases of the junction left unmatched. In DNA form, the CDR3 reads TGTGCCACCAAGCCACGGGGGACAGGGCTTATATATGGCTACACCTTC. It translates to CATKPRGTGLIYGYTF.

V and J are TRBV5-1 and TRBJ1-1; D unclear. From germline, CDR1 is SGHRS and CDR2 YFSETQ. Trimming cost V 3 bases and J 11 bases, with 20 bases left between them. This CDR3 has 14 residues. CDR3 loop: CASSWASDTLGAFF. CDR3 DNA sequence: TGCGCCAGCAGCTGGGCCTCCGACACCTTAGGGGCTTTCTTT. Full variable domain (remainder filled in from reference TRBV5-1 and TRBJ1-1): KAGVTQTPRYLIKTRGQQVTLSCSPISGHRSVSWYQQTPGQGLQFLFEYFSETQRNKGNFPGRFSGRQFSNSRSEMNVSTLELGDSALYLCASSWASDTLGAFFGQGTRLTVV.

This clone was seen a handful of times. The chain recombines TRBV9 with TRBJ2-3; maybe TRBD2 (7 bases). This CDR3 has 16 amino acids. Trimming pared 2 bases from V and 2 bases from J, leaving 15 bases between. Germline V lookup: CDR1 SGDLS, CDR2 YYNGEE. This chain's CDR3 is CASSVRGAHTTDTQYF. DNA for the CDR3: TGTGCCAGCAGCGTCCGGGGGGCACACACCACAGATACGCAGTATTTT.

This clone was seen only once. The chain combines TRBV5-6 with TRBJ1-2; D is uncertain. CDR1 and CDR2 (germline): SGHDT, YYEEEE. The CDR3 loop spans 11 amino acids. Deletions cut 5 bases from V and 8 bases from J, with 10 bases between. Written as DNA, the CDR3 is TGTGCCAGCAGTTCCTTCCGGGGCTACACCTTC. Encoded protein: CASSSFRGYTF.

The chain joins TRBV2 to TRBJ2-5; 9 nucleotides line up with TRBD1. The CDR3 length is 12 residues. Germline assignment: CDR1 SNHLY and CDR2 FYNNEI. The trim removed 9 bases at V and 4 bases at J, leaving 3 bases unmatched. CDR3 in DNA: TGTGCCAGGACAGGGGGAGGAGAGACCCAGTACTTC. Its translation: CARTGGGETQYF.

This rearrangement joins TRBV5-4 to TRBJ2-5, with D perhaps TRBD2 (5 bases). The V gene lost 0 bases and the J gene lost 7 bases, with 13 bases spanning the gap. The V gene's germline CDR1 is SGHNT and CDR2 YYREEE (reference sequence). The CDR3 loop spans 14 amino acids. The CDR3 loop is CASSLAGDKATQYF. CDR3 nucleotide sequence: TGTGCCAGCAGCTTGGCCGGGGATAAGGCGACCCAGTACTTC.

As concerns this clone: One end of the junction fails to match germline, which may point to a read error. The CDR3 sequence: CARSYKQLEAFF. CDR3 nucleotide sequence: TGTGCCAGAAGTTACAAGCAGCTAGAAGCTTTCTTT. The rearrangement links TRBV6-5 to TRBJ1-1; D is ambiguous. The germline gives CDR1 MNHEY, CDR2 SVGAGI. The CDR3 runs to 12 residues.

The chain has TRBV29-1 and TRBJ2-7; 12 nucleotides agree with TRBD2. The germline V gene encodes CDR1 SQVTM and CDR2 ANQGSEA. Trimming took 6 bases from V and 1 from J; bases not matched to a gene: 7. This CDR3 has 15 amino acids. CDR3 DNA sequence: TGCAGCGTCCGGGGACTAGCGGGTACTTCCTACGAGCAGTACTTC. Encoded protein: CSVRGLAGTSYEQYF.

This chain uses TRBV28 with TRBJ1-1; tentatively, D is TRBD1 (5 bases). This CDR3 is built from 13 residues. Germline V gives CDR1 MDHEN, CDR2 SYDVKM. Trimming cost V 6 bases and J 5 bases, with 13 bases left between them. CDR3 bases: TGTGCCAGCAGGCTTTGGGGGGGAACTGAAGCTTTCTTT. It yields the protein CASRLWGGTEAFF.

The gene calls are TRBV7-2 and TRBJ1-1; the D gene is possibly TRBD1 (5 bases). V was clipped by 1 base and J by 5 bases, with 14 bases between them. Looked up from germline, CDR1 is SGHTA and CDR2 is FQGNSA. CDR3 length: 15 residues. The CDR3 spells CASSLEAGFETEAFF. CDR3 nucleotides: TGTGCCAGCAGCTTAGAGGCAGGGTTCGAAACTGAAGCTTTCTTT. Full variable domain (remainder filled in from reference TRBV7-2 and TRBJ1-1): GAGVSQSPSNKVTEKGKDVELRCDPISGHTALYWYRQSLGQGLEFLIYFQGNSAPDKSGLPSDRFSAERTGGSVSTLTIQRTQQEDSAVYLCASSLEAGFETEAFFGQGTRLTVV.

The chain joins TRBV23-1 to TRBJ2-1; 10 bases line up with TRBD2. TRBV23-1 falls under the ORF class, with uncertain function. The J segment lost 9 bases and the V segment lost 8 bases, leaving 13 bases of the junction unmatched. This CDR3 region has 15 residues. CDR3: CASVPPSGSLSEQFF. CDR3 DNA sequence: TGCGCCAGCGTTCCCCCTAGCGGGAGTCTGAGTGAGCAGTTCTTC.

This rearrangement joins TRBV7-2 to TRBJ2-7; D might be TRBD2 (6 bases). V gave up 1 base and J gave up 0 bases, with 7 bases separating them. The CDR3 is 14 residues long. CDR1 and CDR2 from the germline V gene are SGHTA and FQGNSA. The CDR3: CASSLGGVSYEQYF. The CDR3 DNA follows: TGTGCCAGCAGCTTAGGGGGGGTCTCCTACGAGCAGTACTTC.

V usage is TRBV5-1 and J usage is TRBJ2-7; tentatively, D is TRBD1 (5 bases). CDR1 and CDR2 (germline): SGHRS, YFSETQ. The CDR3 covers 14 residues. Between the trimmed V and J ends, which lost 3 bases and 6 bases, there was a span of 16 bases. Here the CDR3 reads CASSSIDSSREQYF. CDR3 in DNA: TGCGCCAGCAGCTCCATAGACAGTTCCCGCGAGCAGTACTTC.

This clone was counted only a few times. The chain links TRBV4-3 to TRBJ1-2, with a weak D call TRBD1 (6 bases). Looked up from germline, CDR1 is LGHNA and CDR2 is YSLEER. Trimming removed 0 bases from V and 6 bases from J, with 8 bases in between. The CDR3 contains 13 residues. This CDR3 reads CASSQDRGDGYTF. CDR3 DNA sequence: TGCGCCAGCAGCCAAGACAGGGGCGATGGCTACACCTTC.

The rearrangement links TRBV5-6 to TRBJ1-4; D remains ambiguous. Germline values: CDR1 SGHDT, CDR2 YYEEEE. The length of the CDR3 is 13 residues. The V end lost 0 bases, the J end lost 5 bases, and 5 bases lay between the germline ends. The CDR3, as DNA: TGTGCCAGCAGCTTGGTGGGGAATGAAAAACTGTTTTTT. Amino acid sequence: CASSLVGNEKLFF.

V and J are TRBV5-6 and TRBJ2-1; D unclear. V lost 4 bases to trimming and J lost 7 bases, with 15 bases between them. The CDR3 contains 14 residues. Germline-derived CDR1 and CDR2 are SGHDT and YYEEEE. The CDR3 sequence is CASSKPGPENEQFF. The CDR3 DNA is TGTGCCAGCAGCAAACCGGGCCCAGAGAATGAGCAGTTCTTC.

The chain carries TRBV7-2 and TRBJ2-7, with TRBD2 identical over 8 bases. CDR1 is SGHTA, CDR2 FQGNSA, per germline. The CDR3 runs to 15 residues. V shed 5 bases and J 2 bases; nucleotides not matched to a gene: 8. CDR3 DNA: TGTGCCAGCAGCCGCGTAGCGGGACGTGCCTACGAGCAGTACTTC. Translation: CASSRVAGRAYEQYF.

This chain connects TRBV5-1 to TRBJ2-5; 7 nucleotides line up with TRBD2. The junction had 18 bases not matched to a gene; V was cut back by 5 bases and J by 5 bases. The length of the CDR3 is 17 residues. CDR1 and CDR2 (germline): SGHRS, YFSETQ. Here the CDR3 reads CASSPYWGGLNRETQYF. The CDR3 DNA reads TGCGCCAGCAGTCCGTACTGGGGAGGGCTAAACAGGGAGACCCAGTACTTC.

The count of this clone is one. The chain links TRBV30 to TRBJ2-3; tentatively, D is TRBD2 (6 bases). Deletions cut 0 bases from V and 4 bases from J, with 17 bases between. The CDR3 has 16 amino acids. Germline V gene sequence: CDR1 GTSNPN, CDR2 SVGIG (reference sequence). DNA for the CDR3: TGTGCCTGGAGTGTAAATCCGGGGGTCAAGTCAGATACGCAGTATTTT. This translates into CAWSVNPGVKSDTQYF.

J is TRBJ1-1 and V is TRBV6-6, with D possibly being TRBD1 (5 bases). V lost 0 bases, J lost 2 bases, and 7 bases lay in between. The CDR3 consists of 14 residues. Germline assignment: CDR1 MNHNY and CDR2 SVGAGI (reference sequence). This chain's CDR3 is CASSYSGGNTEAFF. The CDR3 DNA reads TGTGCCAGCAGTTACTCGGGGGGTAACACTGAAGCTTTCTTT.

This clone showed up just once. The chain employs TRBV29-1 and TRBJ1-4, with TRBD1 as a possible D gene (6 bases). In germline, CDR1 is SQVTM, CDR2 ANQGSEA. V was trimmed by 4 bases and J by 3 bases, leaving 6 bases between them. The CDR3 contains 12 residues. This chain's CDR3 is CSVGQANEKLFF. CDR3 nucleotide sequence: TGCAGCGTTGGACAGGCTAATGAAAAACTGTTTTTT.

The rearrangement joins TRBV7-9 to TRBJ2-1; 11 nucleotides align to TRBD2. Trimming cost V 5 bases and J 7 bases; bases outside gene matches: 10. This CDR3 is built from 16 residues. From germline, CDR1 is SEHNR and CDR2 FQNEAQ (reference sequence). The CDR3 reads CASSQTTSGSGNEQFF. CDR3 nucleotides: TGTGCCAGCAGCCAAACCACTAGCGGGAGCGGTAATGAGCAGTTCTTC.

The chain uses TRBV6-5 and TRBJ2-6, with no clear D. The CDR3 consists of 15 residues. Trimming removed 5 bases from V and 0 bases from J, with 8 bases in between. The germline V gene encodes CDR1 MNHEY and CDR2 SVGAGI. CDR3 protein: CASSLRISGANVLTF. DNA for the CDR3: TGTGCCAGCAGTCTCCGGATCTCTGGGGCCAACGTCCTGACTTTC.

V gene TRBV30 combines with J gene TRBJ1-2; D call uncertain. There are 12 residues in the CDR3. Germline V lookup: CDR1 GTSNPN, CDR2 SVGIG (reference sequence). Between the trimmed V and J ends, which lost 2 bases and 4 bases, there was a span of 8 bases. CDR3 loop: CAWSYHTYGYTF. For the CDR3, the DNA is TGTGCCTGGAGTTACCACACCTATGGCTACACCTTC.

This clone was recorded a few times. The chain couples TRBV6-5 to TRBJ1-6, with D unclear. The ends were cut back, 3 bases at V and 1 base at J, with 7 bases in the middle. Germline lookup yields CDR1 MNHEY and CDR2 SVGAGI. The CDR3 loop spans 15 amino acids. The CDR3 DNA reads as TGTGCCAGCAGTTATCGGTGGTCCTATAATTCACCCCTCCACTTT. Its translation is CASSYRWSYNSPLHF.

This chain connects TRBV10-3 to TRBJ1-2; weak D call: TRBD1 (6 bases). Trimming cost V 3 bases and J 3 bases, with 8 bases left between them. The CDR3 is 13 residues long. CDR1 ENHRY and CDR2 SYGVKD come from the germline V gene. The CDR3 protein is CAISERQDYGYTF. The CDR3 bases are TGTGCCATCAGTGAAAGACAGGACTATGGCTACACCTTC.

There are a few counts of this clone. The chain employs TRBV6-5 and TRBJ2-2; D call uncertain. CDR3 size: 11 residues. Germline V gene data show CDR1 as MNHEY and CDR2 as SVGAGI. V lost 4 bases to trimming and J lost 6 bases, with 3 bases between them. The CDR3 DNA reads as TGTGCCAGCAGTTCCGCCGGGGAGCTGTTTTTT. Translated, it gives CASSSAGELFF.

The CDR3 reads CATCAGFGYEQYF. CDR3 nucleotides: TGCGCCACCTGCGCAGGTTTTGGTTACGAGCAGTACTTC. The chain carries TRBV10-2 and TRBJ2-7; D gene unclear. V lost 10 bases and J lost 4, with 17 bases in between. Per the germline V gene, CDR1 is WSHSY and CDR2 is SAAADI. This CDR3 has 13 amino acids.

The chain carries TRBV29-1 and TRBJ2-7, with D hard to call. V shed 3 bases and J shed 0 bases, with 12 bases lying between them. Germline-derived CDR1 and CDR2 are SQVTM and ANQGSEA. This CDR3 has 14 residues. For the CDR3, the DNA is TGCAGCGTTGAGACGGGTTCGAGCTCCTACGAGCAGTACTTC. As protein: CSVETGSSSYEQYF.

The chain carries TRBV4-3 and TRBJ2-3; a weak D match, TRBD2 (5 bases). Trimming left V 0 bases short and J 4 bases short, with 14 bases between. Germline CDR1 LGHNA, CDR2 YSLEER. CDR3 length: 16 amino acids. DNA of the CDR3: TGCGCCAGCAGCCAAGAGGGCCGGACTGGGGCAGATACGCAGTATTTT. Amino acid sequence: CASSQEGRTGADTQYF.